These 17 T cell receptor beta chains were all obtained from the same sample, sequenced in a study of T cell responses to AZD1222 COVID-19 vaccine. Profiling relied on immunoSEQ multiplex PCR, and the TCRdb table lists in-frame clones only, not all of them. The table has approximately 120,000 clones, roughly 87% seen once. The sequencing here drew on peripheral blood, taken 28 days after the second AZD1222 dose. The receptors were sampled from an adult who received the AZD1222 COVID-19 vaccine.

The chain has TRBV12-5 and TRBJ1-3; D is undetermined. V was clipped by 3 bases and J by 4 bases, with 10 bases between them. Germline CDR1 is LGHNT and CDR2 is FRNRAP. The CDR3 has 14 residues. CDR3 residues: CASGLGVSGNTIYF. As DNA, the CDR3 is TGTGCTAGTGGTTTAGGAGTTTCCGGAAACACCATATATTTT.

About this clone: The same CDR3 also results from other DNA sequences found in this sample. V and J are TRBV5-1 and TRBJ1-1; 9 positions agree with TRBD1. Germline CDR1 reads SGHRS; CDR2 reads YFSETQ. The V segment lost 5 bases and the J segment 1 base; nucleotides outside the gene matches: 3. CDR3 length equals 14 residues. CDR3 DNA: TGCGCCAGCAGTTGGGGACAGGGGAACACTGAAGCTTTCTTT. It specifies CASSWGQGNTEAFF.

The rearrangement links TRBV12-3 or TRBV12-4 to TRBJ2-3; D is unclear. V dropped 2 bases and J dropped 2 bases, with 2 bases sitting between them. This CDR3 has 12 residues. CDR3 coding DNA: TGTGCCAGCAGTTTATTCACAGATACGCAGTATTTT. Translating gives CASSLFTDTQYF.

The genes are TRBV10-2 and TRBJ1-1; no firm D call. CDR1 is WSHSY and CDR2 is SAAADI in the germline V gene. Trimming left V 7 bases short and J 6 bases short, with 15 bases between. This CDR3 has 13 residues. CDR3 nucleotides: TGCGCCAGCATCCGAGGGATCGGGGCTGAAGCTTTCTTT. Translating gives CASIRGIGAEAFF.

The rearrangement uses TRBV3-1 (or the pseudogene TRBV3-2) and TRBJ1-4, with D possibly matching TRBD1 (5 bases). The CDR3 contains 14 residues. Germline CDR1 is LGHDT and CDR2 is YNNKEL (reference sequence). With 5 bases removed from V and 13 bases from J, the gap between germline ends came to 20 bases. The CDR3 DNA reads TGTGCCAGCAGCTCGACAACTTGGGGCATGATACTGTTTTTT. This translates into CASSSTTWGMILFF.

This sequence joins TRBV29-1 and TRBJ2-7; 9 bases map to TRBD1. CDR1 is SQVTM and CDR2 is ANQGSEA in the germline V gene. CDR3 length: 13 residues. V lost 6 bases to trimming and J lost 3 bases; unmatched junction nucleotides: 6. CDR3 DNA sequence: TGCAGCGTGAGACAGGGGGAGGACTACGAGCAGTACTTC. It yields the protein CSVRQGEDYEQYF.

The rearrangement joins TRBV29-1 to TRBJ2-5; possible D gene TRBD2, 6 bases. Looked up from germline, CDR1 is SQVTM and CDR2 is ANQGSEA. The CDR3 sequence is 14 residues long. The germline V and J ends were trimmed by 7 bases and 5 bases, with 20 bases remaining between them. CDR3 DNA: TGCAGCGCCGGGGTCGCGGGGCTAGGGGAGACCCAGTACTTC. The encoded protein is CSAGVAGLGETQYF.

V gene TRBV11-2 combines with J gene TRBJ2-1, with a weak D call TRBD2 (6 bases). V gave up 0 bases and J gave up 1 base, with 10 bases separating them. The germline V gene has CDR1 SGHAT and CDR2 FQNNGV. The CDR3 covers 16 residues. Here the CDR3 DNA reads TGTGCCAGCAGCTTAGATCTCGGGGGATCCTACAATGAGCAGTTCTTC. Amino acids: CASSLDLGGSYNEQFF.

In this sample, this clone turned up once. The V call is TRBV5-1, the J call TRBJ2-1, with D perhaps assigned TRBD1 or TRBD2 (5 bases each). This CDR3 comprises 14 residues. The V gene's germline CDR1 is SGHRS and CDR2 YFSETQ. V dropped 2 bases and J dropped 9 bases, with 15 bases sitting between them. The CDR3 nucleotides read TGCGCCAGCAGCTTCTTTGGGGACCTAGGTGAGCAGTTCTTC. Protein: CASSFFGDLGEQFF.

The J gene is TRBJ1-5, the V gene TRBV27, with a possible D match to TRBD1 (6 bases). Trimming removed 8 bases at V and 6 bases at J, with 14 bases between. In germline, CDR1 is MNHEY, CDR2 SMNVEV (reference sequence). CDR3 length: 13 amino acids. The DNA for the CDR3 is TGTGCCAGCGGAAACAGGGTGAGTCAGCCCCAGCATTTT. Translating it yields CASGNRVSQPQHF.

As to this clone: The sample carries other DNA sequences with the same CDR3. V and J are TRBV5-1 and TRBJ1-2; 7 bases map to TRBD1. Germline V gives CDR1 SGHRS, CDR2 YFSETQ. The CDR3 sequence is 14 residues long. J gave up 4 bases and V 0 bases, and 3 bases lay outside the gene matches. CDR3 sequence (DNA): TGCGCCAGCAGCTTGGGACAGGGCGGCTATGGCTACACCTTC. This gives the protein CASSLGQGGYGYTF.

V gene TRBV9 combines with J gene TRBJ2-2, with D maybe TRBD1 (5 bases). The germline V gene has CDR1 SGDLS and CDR2 YYNGEE. V lost 7 bases to trimming and J lost 5 bases, with 15 bases between them. The CDR3 is made up of 14 amino acids. In DNA form, the CDR3 reads TGTGCCAGCGCTCGCCAGGGCCCGACCGGGGAGCTGTTTTTT. Translated: CASARQGPTGELFF.

This chain joins TRBV7-3 and TRBJ1-6; TRBD1 aligns across 8 bases. V was pared by 4 bases and J by 9 bases, with 17 bases of the junction left unmatched. This CDR3 contains 18 residues. Germline V gene lookup returns CDR1 SGHTA and CDR2 FQGTGA. The CDR3 region has the DNA TGTGCCAGCAGCTCCTCGGACAGGGTACGGTTATTGTCTTCACCCCTCCACTTT. It encodes CASSSSDRVRLLSSPLHF.

The chain carries TRBV5-6 and TRBJ2-7; D ambiguous. V dropped 2 bases and J dropped 5 bases, with 17 bases sitting between them. The CDR3 contains 15 residues. CDR1 and CDR2 from the germline V gene are SGHDT and YYEEEE. The CDR3 sequence: CASSFVAGIEHEQYF. The CDR3 coding sequence is TGTGCCAGCAGCTTTGTGGCTGGAATAGAGCACGAGCAGTACTTC.

The V call is TRBV6-5, the J call TRBJ2-7; no firm D call. Germline V gene lookup returns CDR1 MNHEY and CDR2 SVGAGI. The CDR3 length is 15 residues. V lost 5 bases, J lost 7 bases, and 21 bases lay in between. CDR3 in amino acids: CASSTGEGLFLEQYF. CDR3 nucleotides: TGTGCCAGCAGTACTGGGGAAGGTTTATTTTTGGAGCAGTACTTC.

This sequence joins TRBV20-1 and TRBJ1-1; D may be TRBD1 (5 bases). CDR3 size: 10 residues. V lost 5 bases and J 10 bases, leaving 11 bases between the germline ends. Per germline, CDR1 DFQATT and CDR2 SNEGSKA (reference sequence). The CDR3 is CSAPDILAFF. The CDR3 DNA follows: TGCAGTGCTCCGGACATCCTAGCTTTCTTT.

The chain is built from TRBV12-5 and TRBJ2-1; maybe TRBD2 (6 bases). This CDR3 is built from 15 residues. CDR1 and CDR2 from the germline V gene are LGHNT and FRNRAP. Trimming left V 2 bases short and J 4 bases short, with 12 bases between. The CDR3 region is CASGLPPGLYNEQFF. The CDR3 nucleotides are TGTGCTAGTGGTTTGCCCCCGGGACTTTACAATGAGCAGTTCTTC. Variable domain in full (rest from reference TRBV12-5 and TRBJ2-1): DARVTQTPRHKVTEMGQEVTMRCQPILGHNTVFWYRQTMMQGLELLAYFRNRAPLDDSGMPKDRFSAEMPDATLATLKIQPSEPRDSAVYFCASGLPPGLYNEQFFGPGTRLTVL.